The clone carrying this T cell receptor (beta chain) was detected once. The CDR3 has 15 amino acids. Unmatched junction bases numbered 8, after V lost 5 bases and J lost 2 bases. Germline V gene lookup returns CDR1 MNHEY and CDR2 SVGAGI. This specimen comes from a study of blood T cell repertoires in COVID-19. Across the whole study: The origin of the acute and convalescent COVID-19 samples was the United States, Italy and Spain.

Seattle participants joined during active infection and were tracked over time. The protocol was immunoSEQ multiplex PCR, while the TCRdb copy is restricted to in-frame clones and leaves out a portion. Of about 350,000 clones in the sample, approximately 89% were seen once. The TCR originated in an older woman with COVID-19, enrolled during active disease. J is TRBJ1-1 and V is TRBV6-5; 7 bases fit TRBD1. The sequencing input was peripheral blood. This CDR3 reads CASSTYRGRNTEAFF. The CDR3 DNA reads as TGTGCCAGCAGTACCTACAGGGGACGTAACACTGAAGCTTTCTTT.